This T cell receptor beta chain was sequenced in a study of T cells in Graves' hyperthyroidism and ophthalmopathy. This clonotype was counted ten times or more. The study left out patients who had uncontrolled infection, other autoimmune disease, pregnancy or lactation. TCR beta CDR3 region amplification was performed from RNA transcripts. With the HTBI primer set, the TCR CDR3 went through a first round of RT-PCR. TCRdb re-called the multiplex PCR reads through MiXCR, storing one row per CDR3 protein. The sample consists of around 560,000 distinct CDR3 sequences, around 15% of them appearing once. The source material was blood. This TCR was sampled from a woman aged 18-29 years with Graves' hyperthyroidism.

For the CDR3, the DNA is TGTGCCAGCAGTTTTCAGGTTAACACCGGGGAGCTGTTTTTT. Translating it yields CASSFQVNTGELFF. This chain links TRBV27 with TRBJ2-2, with D unclear. The V and J ends lost 3 bases and 2 bases respectively, with 7 bases between them. The CDR3 contains 14 residues. From germline, CDR1 is MNHEY and CDR2 SMNVEV (reference sequence).